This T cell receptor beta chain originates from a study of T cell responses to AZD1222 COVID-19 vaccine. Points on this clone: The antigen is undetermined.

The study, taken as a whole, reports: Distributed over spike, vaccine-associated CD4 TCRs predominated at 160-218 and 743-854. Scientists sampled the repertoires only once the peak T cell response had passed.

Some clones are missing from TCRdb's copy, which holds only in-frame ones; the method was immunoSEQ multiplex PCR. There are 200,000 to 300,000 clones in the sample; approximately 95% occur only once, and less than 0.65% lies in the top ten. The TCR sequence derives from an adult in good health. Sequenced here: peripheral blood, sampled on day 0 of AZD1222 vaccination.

The CDR3 DNA follows: TGCGCCAGCAGCTCGACAGGGAACTCCTACGAGCAGTACTTC. Translating it yields CASSSTGNSYEQYF. The chain employs TRBV5-1 and TRBJ2-7, with 7 positions matching TRBD1. Germline CDR1 is SGHRS and CDR2 is YFSETQ. The CDR3 has 14 residues. J lost 0 bases, V lost 3 bases, and 3 bases had no gene match.